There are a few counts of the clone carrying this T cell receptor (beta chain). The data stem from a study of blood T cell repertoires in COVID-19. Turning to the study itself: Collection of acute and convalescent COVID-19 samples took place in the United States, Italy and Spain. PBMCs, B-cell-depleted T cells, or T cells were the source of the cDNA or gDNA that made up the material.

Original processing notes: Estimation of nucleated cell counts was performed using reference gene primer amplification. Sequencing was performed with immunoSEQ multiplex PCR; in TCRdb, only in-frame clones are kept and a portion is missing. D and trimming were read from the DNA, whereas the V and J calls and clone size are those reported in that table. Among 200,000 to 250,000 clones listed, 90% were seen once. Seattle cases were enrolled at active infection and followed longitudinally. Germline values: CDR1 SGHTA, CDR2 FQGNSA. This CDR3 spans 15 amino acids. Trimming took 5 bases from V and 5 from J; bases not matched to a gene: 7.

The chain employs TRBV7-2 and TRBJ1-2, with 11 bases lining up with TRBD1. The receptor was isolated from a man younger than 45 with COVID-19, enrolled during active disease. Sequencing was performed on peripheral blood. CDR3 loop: CASSGRTGGLYGYTF. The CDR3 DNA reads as TGTGCCAGCAGCGGACGGACAGGGGGCCTTTATGGCTACACCTTC.